This T cell receptor (beta chain) was recovered during a study of blood T cell repertoires in COVID-19 (dated by TCRdb to the early 2020s). Background on the whole study: Samples from collaborators originated in the United States, Italy and Spain and spanned both the acute and convalescent phases of COVID-19. The material from the prospective study consisted of cDNA or gDNA derived from T cells, B-cell-depleted T cells, or PBMCs. The repertoires were released in a freely available public database meant as a resource for research on the immune response to SARS-CoV-2. Subjects who had been exposed to COVID-19, were actively infected with it, or had recovered from it provided the deeply sampled blood TCRbeta repertoires that made up the dataset. The samples were drawn from the first 160 participants of the ongoing ImmuneRACE study and from 950 to 1,500 subjects provided by 6 global collaborators. HLA class I and class II types, where available, came from metadata supplied by the sample provider rather than from assay-based typing. The sample metadata nearly always contained a de-identified subject ID, COVID-19 status, age in years and sex. What the authors observed across the whole study: The quantity of clinical and demographic metadata differed by source and by participant and was supplied without curation.

The CDR3 covers 13 residues, taking in both the cysteine and the phenylalanine. Of all the DNA, just the CDR3 is kept, 39 bases in frame from base 1. The germline V gene (reference sequence) supplies CDR1 LNHDA and CDR2 SQIVND. Trimmed from V: 4 bases; trimmed from J: 3 bases; junction bases lacking a gene match: 1. A second Seattle source provided samples from volunteer blood donors who had recovered from COVID-19. The collaborating institutions used their own protocols to collect whole blood in K2EDTA tubes. For TCRbeta analysis, collaborators shipped samples as frozen whole blood, isolated PBMCs, or DNA extracted from either of those sample types. With regard to this clone: This receptor's antigen is unknown. Nothing much larger sits one base from this clone, and base qualities are not available.

The immunoSEQ Assay, a bias-controlled multiplex PCR, was used to amplify TCRbeta CDR3 regions from genomic DNA. In the source study's methods: The number of nucleated cells in each sample was estimated from the amplification of reference gene primers within the assay. To quantify the absolute abundance of each unique TCRbeta CDR3 rearrangement, sequence reads were collapsed and filtered. Productive Simpson clonality was computed per sample as the square root of Simpson's diversity index over productive rearrangements. In its TCRdb copy, this immuneACCESS table keeps in-frame sequences only and misses some clones. Where compared with another copy, unresolved V genes explain less than half of these, and the others have no known cause. D and trimming come from the DNA, and the V and J calls and clone size come from that table. The sample profile shows more than 300,000 clones; approximately 90% of them were found once. The ten largest clones add up to roughly 3% of the sample.

This receptor was identified in a woman aged 18-35 years who had recovered from COVID-19. The sample comprised peripheral blood. Recombination joined TRBV19 with TRBJ1-1, with 8 central nucleotides matching TRBD1. The nucleotides are TGTGCCAGTAGTAAGACAGGGGACACTGAAGCTTTCTTT. This encodes CASSKTGDTEAFF.